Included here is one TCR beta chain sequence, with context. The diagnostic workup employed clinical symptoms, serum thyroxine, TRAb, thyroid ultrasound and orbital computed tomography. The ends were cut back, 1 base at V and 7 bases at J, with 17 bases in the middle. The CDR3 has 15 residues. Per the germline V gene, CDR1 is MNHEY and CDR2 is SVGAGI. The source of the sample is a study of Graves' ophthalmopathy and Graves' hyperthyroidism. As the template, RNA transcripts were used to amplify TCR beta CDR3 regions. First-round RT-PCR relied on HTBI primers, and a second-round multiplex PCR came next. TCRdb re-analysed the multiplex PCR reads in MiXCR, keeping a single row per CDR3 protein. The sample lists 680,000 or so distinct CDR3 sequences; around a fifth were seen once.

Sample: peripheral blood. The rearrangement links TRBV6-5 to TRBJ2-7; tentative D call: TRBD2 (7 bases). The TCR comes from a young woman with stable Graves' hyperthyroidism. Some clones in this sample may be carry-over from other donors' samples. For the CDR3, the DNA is TGTGCCAGCAGTTACTTCCCATTGGGAGGGGGGGAGCAGTACTTC. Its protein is CASSYFPLGGGEQYF.